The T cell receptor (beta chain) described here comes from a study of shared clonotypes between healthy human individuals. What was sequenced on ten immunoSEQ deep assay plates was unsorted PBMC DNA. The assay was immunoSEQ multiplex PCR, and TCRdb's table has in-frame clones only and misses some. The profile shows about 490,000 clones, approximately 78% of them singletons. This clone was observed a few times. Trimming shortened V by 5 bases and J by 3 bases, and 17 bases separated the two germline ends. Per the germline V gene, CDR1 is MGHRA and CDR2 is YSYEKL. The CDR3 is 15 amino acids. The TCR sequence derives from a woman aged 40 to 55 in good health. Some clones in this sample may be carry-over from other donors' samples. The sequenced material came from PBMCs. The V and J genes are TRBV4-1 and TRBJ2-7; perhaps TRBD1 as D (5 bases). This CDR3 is CASSLTSTVFYEQYF. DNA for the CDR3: TGCGCCAGCAGCTTGACGTCGACAGTTTTCTACGAGCAGTACTTC.